This note documents a single T cell receptor beta chain sequence. The entry originates in a study of blood T cells in healthy people across ages. Healthy Caucasians from Russia aged roughly 6 to 95 served as donors. Total RNA was isolated from each sample in quantities of at least 5 micrograms. Then a second PCR, running roughly 6 to 12 cycles, was carried out with a sample-barcoded 5' primer and a J-beta primer mix. One entry per CDR3 protein results from TCRdb running MiXCR on the 5' RACE reads. Found here are 1.5 million to 2 million distinct CDR3 sequences, just under 50% of them singletons; the top ten hold approximately 2.1%. Input material: blood. The receptor's source is a woman aged 40 to 50 in good health.

In DNA, the CDR3 is TGCAGCGTTGAAGATCGAACTAGCGGGCAGATTGAGCAGTACTTC. Protein sequence: CSVEDRTSGQIEQYF. This chain connects TRBV29-1 to TRBJ2-7; 9 bases map to TRBD2. With 0 bases clipped from V and 7 bases from J, the junction kept 10 bases outside the gene matches. The CDR3 length is 15 residues. Germline CDR1 reads SQVTM; CDR2 reads ANQGSEA.